The present T cell receptor (beta chain) was sequenced within a study of cytomegalovirus exposure and HLA in healthy donors. Study background: Earlier, some 180 million T cells were analyzed, and about 120 million unique TCR beta sequences were found among them. Notes on the study in general: The authors later linked a missense DCLRE1C variant to TCR beta V- and J-gene trimming. Most of the CMV-associated TCR beta chains (in a later analysis) appeared to be HLA-restricted.

Germline V gene data show CDR1 as LGHNA and CDR2 as YNFKEQ. The CDR3 has 13 residues. V lost 0 bases and J 7 bases, leaving 10 bases between the germline ends. The PCR made use of 60 Vbeta and 13 Jbeta primers. The data were produced by immunoSEQ multiplex PCR, yet TCRdb's version contains in-frame clones alone and is incomplete. Of 150,000 to 200,000 clones in the sample, approximately 77% were seen once. In the case of this clone: Its antigen is as yet unknown.

The receptor was derived from a male donor in good health and CMV-seropositive. This chain links TRBV4-2 with TRBJ2-7; D uncertain. The sequenced sample consisted of PBMCs. The CDR3 is CASSQDYGYEQYF. DNA of the CDR3: TGTGCCAGCAGCCAAGATTACGGGTATGAGCAGTACTTC.